These 30 T cell receptor beta chains originate from one sample sequenced in a study of PD-L1 blockade in urothelial cancer. TCRdb's table, derived via immunoSEQ multiplex PCR, lists solely in-frame clones and lacks some. The top ten hold approximately 6.7% of the sample, which has tens of thousands of clones, around four fifths seen once. Time point indicated: pretreatment peripheral blood. The material sequenced was PBMCs, taken around atezolizumab (anti-PD-L1) treatment. These receptors were obtained from a man aged 35 to 55 with urothelial cancer.

The chain recombines TRBV6-5 with TRBJ1-2; D gene unclear. Trimming took 8 bases from V and 2 from J, leaving 9 bases between them. Per the germline V gene, CDR1 is MNHEY and CDR2 is SVGAGI. CDR3 length: 12 amino acids. CDR3 residues: CASGGLNYGYTF. CDR3 nucleotide sequence: TGTGCCAGCGGCGGACTCAACTATGGCTACACCTTC.

This chain links TRBV21-1 with TRBJ2-7; the D call of TRBD1 is as the table states it, not checked on the DNA. TRBV21-1 is a listed pseudogene. This CDR3 comprises 16 residues. DNA for the CDR3: TGTGCCAGCAGCCTTTTAGTGGGGACAGCATCCTACGAGCAGTACTTC. Its protein is CASSLLVGTASYEQYF.

The rearrangement links TRBV5-6 to TRBJ2-5, with D unclear. The CDR3 spans 15 residues. Germline CDR1 SGHDT, CDR2 YYEEEE. With 5 bases removed from V and 4 bases from J, the gap between germline ends came to 18 bases. The CDR3, as DNA: TGTGCCAGCAGTCAGTTTGGGCGCCTTCCAGAGACCCAGTACTTC. Residues: CASSQFGRLPETQYF.

The J gene is TRBJ2-7, the V gene TRBV28; D not certain. The germline V gene has CDR1 MDHEN and CDR2 SYDVKM. The V gene lost 1 base and the J gene lost 7 bases, with 8 bases spanning the gap. CDR3 length equals 12 residues. Written as DNA, the CDR3 is TGTGCCAGCAGTTTATCAGGTCCAGAGCAGTACTTC. Translating it yields CASSLSGPEQYF.

V gene TRBV28 combines with J gene TRBJ2-3; D gene unclear. CDR1 and CDR2 (germline): MDHEN, SYDVKM. V was shortened by 5 bases and J by 6 bases, with 9 bases between the two germline ends. The CDR3 loop spans 12 amino acids. In DNA form, the CDR3 reads TGTGCCAGCAGTCTCTCCAGGGATACGCAGTATTTT. Protein sequence: CASSLSRDTQYF.

The rearrangement uses TRBV6-5 and TRBJ2-7; 7 nucleotides line up with TRBD1. After removal of 5 bases from V and 2 bases from J, the junction contained 3 bases not matched to a gene. The CDR3 has 13 amino acids. Germline V lookup: CDR1 MNHEY, CDR2 SVGAGI. CDR3 in amino acids: CASSPGQTYEQYF. CDR3 coding DNA: TGTGCCAGCAGTCCGGGACAGACCTACGAGCAGTACTTC.

The V call is TRBV28, the J call TRBJ2-5; tentatively, D is TRBD1 (5 bases). Trimming removed 4 bases at V and 5 bases at J, with 17 bases between. The CDR3 extends over 15 amino acids. Germline CDR1 is MDHEN and CDR2 is SYDVKM. The CDR3 bases are TGTGCCAGCAGTTCCTCCCAGGGTGGAGCTGAGACCCAGTACTTC. It specifies CASSSSQGGAETQYF. The full variable domain, completed using reference TRBV28 and TRBJ2-5, is DVKVTQSSRYLVKRTGEKVFLECVQDMDHENMFWYRQDPGLGLRLIYFSYDVKMKEKGDIPEGYSVSREKKERFSLILESASTNQTSMYLCASSSSQGGAETQYFGPGTRLLVL.

J is TRBJ2-7 and V is TRBV7-2; D might be TRBD1 (6 bases). Trimming took off 1 base at V and 4 bases at J, with 11 bases between the two ends. Germline V gene sequence: CDR1 SGHTA, CDR2 FQGNSA. This CDR3 has 14 residues. The chain's CDR3 is CASSLEQGPYEQYF. In DNA, the CDR3 is TGTGCCAGCAGCTTAGAACAGGGACCGTACGAGCAGTACTTC.

This clone was seen only once. CDR3 coding DNA: TGTGCCAGCAGCTTGAGCCGCGGGAGTGAGGGTACGCAGTATTTT. This sequence encodes CASSLSRGSEGTQYF. The V gene is TRBV7-2, the J gene TRBJ2-3; 7 bases map to TRBD2. This CDR3 comprises 15 residues. Germline V gene data show CDR1 as SGHTA and CDR2 as FQGNSA. V was pared by 3 bases and J by 8 bases, with 11 bases of the junction left unmatched. The full variable domain, its missing parts supplied by reference TRBV7-2 and TRBJ2-3, is GAGVSQSPSNKVTEKGKDVELRCDPISGHTALYWYRQSLGQGLEFLIYFQGNSAPDKSGLPSDRFSAERTGGSVSTLTIQRTQQEDSAVYLCASSLSRGSEGTQYFGPGTRLTVL.

In nucleotides, the CDR3 is TGTGCCAGCAGCTTAGGCGGGCTTTACAATGAGCAGTTCTTC. Protein: CASSLGGLYNEQFF. This chain uses TRBV11-3 with TRBJ2-1, with D perhaps TRBD2 (5 bases). Trimming stripped 1 base from V and 4 bases from J, with 8 bases between. Germline loops: CDR1 SGHNT, CDR2 YENEEA. CDR3 size: 14 residues. Combining the CDR3 with reference TRBV11-3 and TRBJ2-1 gives the whole variable domain EAGVVQSPRYKIIEKKQPVAFWCNPISGHNTLYWYLQNLGQGPELLIRYENEEAVDDSQLPKDRFSAERLKGVDSTLKIQPAELGDSAVYLCASSLGGLYNEQFFGPGTRLTVL.

This clone was detected once. The rearrangement links TRBV7-2 to TRBJ2-7, with TRBD2 matching over 10 bases. V lost 1 base and J lost 0; bases outside the gene matches: 3. The CDR3 runs to 16 residues. Germline assignment: CDR1 SGHTA and CDR2 FQGNSA. The CDR3, as DNA: TGTGCCAGCAGCTTAGTCGGGACTAGCGTCTCCTACGAGCAGTACTTC. Translation: CASSLVGTSVSYEQYF.

The genes are TRBV11-2 and TRBJ2-5, with 10 bases identical to TRBD1. Trimming took 2 bases from V and 4 from J; bases not matched to a gene: 13. In germline, CDR1 is SGHAT, CDR2 FQNNGV. The CDR3 runs to 18 residues. The CDR3 bases are TGTGCCAGCAGCTTACCCCGTACAAGGACAGGGGGTCGAGAGACCCAGTACTTC. It encodes CASSLPRTRTGGRETQYF.

The chain uses TRBV5-1 and TRBJ1-2; D is uncertain. Germline CDR1 and CDR2: SGHRS and YFSETQ. The CDR3 sequence is 15 residues long. V was cut by 6 bases and J by 1 base, with 16 bases left in between. The CDR3 sequence is CASKFFEGGNYGYTF. CDR3 coding DNA: TGCGCCAGCAAATTTTTTGAGGGTGGTAACTATGGCTACACCTTC.

The chain carries TRBV6-5 and TRBJ2-7; D is possibly TRBD2 (6 bases). The CDR3 covers 14 residues. CDR1 MNHEY and CDR2 SVGAGI come from the germline V gene. V was shortened by 0 bases and J by 6 bases, with 12 bases between the two germline ends. The chain's CDR3 is CASSYSGGAAEQYF. The CDR3 DNA reads as TGTGCCAGCAGTTACTCGGGGGGTGCTGCCGAGCAGTACTTC.

The chain carries TRBV29-1 and TRBJ2-1, with TRBD2 matching over 13 bases. Germline-derived CDR1 and CDR2 are SQVTM and ANQGSEA. The CDR3 loop spans 18 amino acids. V trimming: 1 base; J trimming: 3 bases; junction bases outside the gene matches: 9. The CDR3 region has the DNA TGCAGCGTTGAAGGGGGGACTAGCGGGACGGAACTCTACAATGAGCAGTTCTTC. Its protein product is CSVEGGTSGTELYNEQFF.

The gene calls are TRBV5-1 and TRBJ2-3, with 11 bases lining up with TRBD2. Germline values: CDR1 SGHRS, CDR2 YFSETQ. With V trimmed by 2 bases and J by 5 bases, 4 bases remained unmatched. The CDR3 is 15 residues long. Here the CDR3 reads CASSLLAGGIDTQYF. CDR3 in DNA: TGCGCCAGCAGCTTATTAGCGGGAGGGATAGATACGCAGTATTTT.

The chain recombines TRBV28 with TRBJ2-1, with 9 nucleotides matching TRBD1. Germline-derived CDR1 and CDR2 are MDHEN and SYDVKM. CDR3 length equals 15 residues. V gave up 5 bases and J gave up 9 bases; unmatched junction bases: 11. The DNA of the CDR3 is TGTGCCAGCAGTCACGGGGACAGGGAGGGGGGTGAGCAGTTCTTC. This encodes CASSHGDREGGEQFF.

This chain uses TRBV7-3 with TRBJ2-7, with 8 bases lining up with TRBD2. V trimming: 2 bases; J trimming: 7 bases; junction bases outside the gene matches: 10. The CDR3 sequence is 15 residues long. Germline values: CDR1 SGHTA, CDR2 FQGTGA. CDR3 region: CASSLDSAAGGEQYF. CDR3 DNA: TGTGCCAGCAGCTTAGACTCTGCGGCGGGAGGAGAGCAGTACTTC.

This sequence joins TRBV14 and TRBJ2-5, with D possibly TRBD1 on 6 matching bases. CDR1 SGHDN and CDR2 FVKESK come from the germline V gene. The CDR3 covers 14 residues. V was clipped by 2 bases and J by 4 bases, with 11 bases between them. CDR3 DNA sequence: TGTGCCAGCAGCCAACCGCGAGGGGGAGAGACCCAGTACTTC. This gives the protein CASSQPRGGETQYF.

This chain uses TRBV25-1 with TRBJ2-7; D is uncertain. CDR1 and CDR2 (germline): MGHDK, SYGVNS. This CDR3 comprises 11 residues. Trimming took 2 bases from V and 7 from J, leaving 6 bases between them. The CDR3 here is CASSEVAEQYF. CDR3 coding DNA: TGTGCCAGCAGTGAAGTGGCAGAGCAGTACTTC.

Only one count was recorded for this clone. The gene calls are TRBV28 and TRBJ2-1; TRBD1 agrees at 9 bases. J gave up 6 bases and V 6 bases, and 3 bases lay outside the gene matches. CDR1 is MDHEN and CDR2 is SYDVKM in the germline V gene. The CDR3 contains 13 residues. This CDR3 is CASRGTGRNEQFF. In DNA form, the CDR3 reads TGTGCCAGCAGAGGGACAGGGCGCAATGAGCAGTTCTTC.

The rearrangement joins TRBV28 to TRBJ1-2, with 8 nucleotides matching TRBD1. The CDR3 has 13 amino acids. The germline V gene encodes CDR1 MDHEN and CDR2 SYDVKM. J gave up 10 bases and V 2 bases, and 6 bases lay outside the gene matches. CDR3 sequence: CASSLGQGLFYTF. The CDR3 nucleotides read TGTGCCAGCAGTTTAGGACAGGGTTTATTCTACACCTTC.

This clone has just one count. The chain combines TRBV7-9 with TRBJ2-2; possibly TRBD2 for D (5 bases). The ends were cut back, 3 bases at V and 8 bases at J, with 7 bases in the middle. The CDR3 consists of 12 residues. In germline, CDR1 is SEHNR, CDR2 FQNEAQ (reference sequence). The CDR3 nucleotides are TGTGCCAGCAGCTTCCGCGGGGGGGAGCTGTTTTTT. Residues: CASSFRGGELFF. The full variable domain, completed using reference TRBV7-9 and TRBJ2-2, is DTGVSQNPRHKITKRGQNVTFRCDPISEHNRLYWYRQTLGQGPEFLTYFQNEAQLEKSRLLSDRFSAERPKGSFSTLEIQRTEQGDSAMYLCASSFRGGELFFGEGSRLTVL.

This clone was observed once. The chain employs TRBV29-1 and TRBJ2-2; the match to TRBD1 covers 9 bases. CDR1 and CDR2 (germline): SQVTM, ANQGSEA. Trimming cost V 7 bases and J 4 bases; bases outside gene matches: 1. This CDR3 has 12 residues. CDR3 residues: CSDRGPTGELFF. For the CDR3, the DNA is TGCAGCGACAGGGGGCCCACCGGGGAGCTGTTTTTT.

The chain recombines TRBV28 with TRBJ2-7, with D perhaps matching TRBD1 (5 bases). V shed 3 bases and J shed 0 bases, with 12 bases lying between them. Germline CDR1 and CDR2: MDHEN and SYDVKM. The CDR3 has 15 residues. The DNA for the CDR3 is TGTGCCAGCAGTTTCAGGGTCAGAAGCTCCTACGAGCAGTACTTC. Amino acids: CASSFRVRSSYEQYF.

This rearrangement joins TRBV28 to TRBJ2-7; weak D call: TRBD1 (6 bases). Trimming removed 7 bases from V and 3 bases from J, with 13 bases in between. Germline CDR1 MDHEN, CDR2 SYDVKM. The CDR3 loop spans 13 amino acids. CDR3 nucleotides: TGTGCCAGCACCCGACAGGATTACTACGAGCAGTACTTC. This encodes CASTRQDYYEQYF.

The chain has TRBV4-1 and TRBJ2-7, with D maybe TRBD1 (5 bases). The CDR3 length is 13 residues. Germline lookup yields CDR1 MGHRA and CDR2 YSYEKL. V was cut by 2 bases and J by 6 bases, with 11 bases left in between. CDR3 sequence (DNA): TGCGCCAGCAGCCAAAGGAACCAGGGCGAGCAGTACTTC. Encoded protein: CASSQRNQGEQYF.

This clone has just a few counts. The gene calls are TRBV9 and TRBJ1-1, with a weak D call TRBD1 (6 bases). V gave up 3 bases and J gave up 2 bases, with 14 bases separating them. The CDR3 covers 15 residues. From germline, CDR1 is SGDLS and CDR2 YYNGEE. The CDR3 DNA reads TGTGCCAGCAGCGCCTTTGTGGGGGCCAACACTGAAGCTTTCTTT. It encodes CASSAFVGANTEAFF. The full variable domain, completed using reference TRBV9 and TRBJ1-1, is DSGVTQTPKHLITATGQRVTLRCSPRSGDLSVYWYQQSLDQGLQFLIQYYNGEERAKGNILERFSAQQFPDLHSELNLSSLELGDSALYFCASSAFVGANTEAFFGQGTRLTVV.

V usage is TRBV5-1 and J usage is TRBJ1-5; D not certain. In germline, CDR1 is SGHRS, CDR2 YFSETQ. Deletions cut 1 base from V and 2 bases from J, with 13 bases between. CDR3 size: 16 residues. CDR3 sequence (DNA): TGCGCCAGCAGCTTGCAGGCCTGGGTGGGCAATCAGCCCCAGCATTTT. Translation: CASSLQAWVGNQPQHF. The whole variable domain, filled in from reference TRBV5-1 and TRBJ1-5, reads KAGVTQTPRYLIKTRGQQVTLSCSPISGHRSVSWYQQTPGQGLQFLFEYFSETQRNKGNFPGRFSGRQFSNSRSEMNVSTLELGDSALYLCASSLQAWVGNQPQHFGDGTRLSIL.

The V and J genes are TRBV5-8 and TRBJ2-7; D not resolved. In germline, CDR1 is SGHTS, CDR2 YDEGEE. The CDR3 runs to 14 residues. Trimming took 0 bases from V and 0 from J, leaving 7 bases between them. CDR3 sequence reads: CASSLGLSSYEQYF. CDR3 in DNA: TGTGCCAGCAGCTTGGGCCTGAGCTCCTACGAGCAGTACTTC.